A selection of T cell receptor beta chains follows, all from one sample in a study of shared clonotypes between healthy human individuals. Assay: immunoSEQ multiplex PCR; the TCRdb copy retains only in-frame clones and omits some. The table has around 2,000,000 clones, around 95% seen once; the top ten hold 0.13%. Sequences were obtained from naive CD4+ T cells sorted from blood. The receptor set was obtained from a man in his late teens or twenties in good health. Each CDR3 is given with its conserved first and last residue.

CASSYSKGGDGYTF	TRBJ1-2	TRBV6-5
CASSWILGVNGNIQYF	TRBJ2-4	TRBV11-3
CASSPRLAGNTGELFF	TRBJ2-2	TRBV18
CASSQDRTSGRTKRNEQFF	TRBJ2-1	TRBV14
CASSQDAAGARWYTF	TRBJ1-2	TRBV4-2
CASSLEGLGSYEQYF	TRBJ2-7	TRBV7-9
CASSSTVNSPLHF	TRBJ1-6	TRBV7-2
CASSVGTASYEQYF	TRBJ2-7	TRBV9
CASSLRTTQQFF	TRBJ2-1	TRBV19
CASSLGNEQFF	TRBJ2-1	TRBV5-1
CASSLQGVRNEQFF	TRBJ2-1	TRBV7-9
CATSRDWEVVGNQPQHF	TRBJ1-5	TRBV15
CAISDMVRLAGDPDTQYF	TRBJ2-3	TRBV10-3
CASSLGGRSGNTIYF	TRBJ1-3	TRBV7-9
CASSLRFYSDRNSPLHF	TRBJ1-6	TRBV7-2
CASSESSDAKNIQYF	TRBJ2-4	TRBV2
CASSTPWGDSNQPQHF	TRBJ1-5	TRBV28
CASSALGDPYNEQFF	TRBJ2-1	TRBV9
CASSLEGLAFYEQYF	TRBJ2-7	TRBV5-1
CASSRLVDEPNEQFF	TRBJ2-1	TRBV5-1